This passage covers 22 T cell receptor beta chains from one sample sequenced in a study of T cell repertoires in ileal Crohn's disease. The method was immunoSEQ multiplex PCR; TCRdb's version includes in-frame clones alone and lacks a portion of them. Among more than 13,000 clones listed, just under 80% were seen once. This sample's time point: neoterminal ileum biopsy at postoperative endoscopy, about 6 months after surgery. Input material: ileal tissue. These receptors originate from an adult with Crohn's disease.

The chain joins TRBV7-2 to TRBJ2-1; D is perhaps TRBD2 (5 bases). CDR1 is SGHTA and CDR2 is FQGNSA in the germline V gene. CDR3 length equals 12 residues. Trimming removed 3 bases from V and 6 bases from J, with 6 bases in between. CDR3 DNA sequence: TGTGCCAGCAGCTTGAGCGGCAATGAGCAGTTCTTC. Translation: CASSLSGNEQFF.

The V call is TRBV6-5, the J call TRBJ1-1, with D perhaps matching TRBD1 (5 bases). The V and J ends lost 3 bases and 2 bases respectively, with 13 bases between them. The CDR3 length is 15 residues. CDR1 and CDR2 (germline): MNHEY, SVGAGI. CDR3 residues: CASSYNPGLNTEAFF. Here the CDR3 DNA reads TGTGCCAGCAGTTATAATCCAGGGTTAAACACTGAAGCTTTCTTT.

The table lists this clone with a few counts. The rearrangement joins TRBV28 to TRBJ1-1; weak D call: TRBD1 (6 bases). The CDR3 contains 15 residues. The V gene lost 2 bases and the J gene lost 0 bases, with 10 bases spanning the gap. Germline CDR1 is MDHEN and CDR2 is SYDVKM. The CDR3 region has the DNA TGTGCCAGCAGTTTAGGGGGCCGAATGAACACTGAAGCTTTCTTT. This translates into CASSLGGRMNTEAFF. Combining the CDR3 with reference TRBV28 and TRBJ1-1 gives the whole variable domain DVKVTQSSRYLVKRTGEKVFLECVQDMDHENMFWYRQDPGLGLRLIYFSYDVKMKEKGDIPEGYSVSREKKERFSLILESASTNQTSMYLCASSLGGRMNTEAFFGQGTRLTVV.

The DNA for the CDR3 is TGTGCCAGCAGTTTTCGACTCGCGGAGCAGTACTTC. Encoded protein: CASSFRLAEQYF. The chain couples TRBV28 to TRBJ2-7, with unresolved D. The germline V gene has CDR1 MDHEN and CDR2 SYDVKM. V was cut by 3 bases and J by 7 bases, with 10 bases left in between. This CDR3 is built from 12 residues.

The chain couples TRBV2 to TRBJ1-2; 7 bases map to TRBD1. Germline V gives CDR1 SNHLY, CDR2 FYNNEI. CDR3 length: 13 residues. V trimming: 7 bases; J trimming: 8 bases; junction bases outside the gene matches: 10. The CDR3 region has the DNA TGTGCCAGCACCACGACAGGGTCCCGCGGCTACACCTTC. The encoded protein is CASTTTGSRGYTF.

The chain uses TRBV9 and TRBJ2-2; no clear D gene. V was trimmed by 2 bases and J by 5 bases, leaving 7 bases between them. This CDR3 is built from 13 residues. Germline lookup yields CDR1 SGDLS and CDR2 YYNGEE. The CDR3 region has the DNA TGTGCCAGCAGCGTCTCAATAACCGGGGAGCTGTTTTTT. It translates to CASSVSITGELFF.

This clone has more than one count but fewer than ten. CDR3 sequence: CAISEGVSRGEQYF. DNA for the CDR3: TGTGCCATCAGTGAGGGGGTCAGTCGCGGCGAGCAGTACTTC. V gene TRBV10-3 combines with J gene TRBJ2-7; no definite D call. The CDR3 length is 14 residues. Germline CDR1 and CDR2: ENHRY and SYGVKD. Trimming removed 2 bases from V and 6 bases from J, with 14 bases in between.

The CDR3 nucleotides are TGTGCCTGGAACGGTTGGGGGGGAGATACGCAGTATTTT. This codes for CAWNGWGGDTQYF. V usage is TRBV30 and J usage is TRBJ2-3, with 7 positions matching TRBD2. Germline CDR1 is GTSNPN and CDR2 is SVGIG (reference sequence). The CDR3 has 13 residues. Trimming cost V 4 bases and J 5 bases; bases outside gene matches: 6.

The rearrangement uses TRBV7-2 and TRBJ1-5; no reliable D call. The V end lost 1 base, the J end lost 0 bases, and 13 bases lay between the germline ends. Per germline, CDR1 SGHTA and CDR2 FQGNSA. The CDR3 extends over 17 amino acids. DNA for the CDR3: TGTGCCAGCAGCTTAGTTCCCTTTCGATATAGCAATCAGCCCCAGCATTTT. This codes for CASSLVPFRYSNQPQHF.

The gene calls are TRBV6-6 and TRBJ1-4, with 9 bases matching TRBD1. The trim removed 2 bases at V and 7 bases at J, leaving 5 bases unmatched. CDR1 and CDR2 (germline): MNHNY, SVGAGI (reference sequence). This CDR3 has 15 residues. The CDR3 spells CASSYNRGRTEKLFF. In DNA form, the CDR3 reads TGTGCCAGCAGTTACAACAGGGGGCGCACTGAAAAACTGTTTTTT.

The J gene is TRBJ1-1, the V gene TRBV27; perhaps TRBD1 as D (5 bases). CDR3 length: 15 amino acids. CDR1 is MNHEY, CDR2 SMNVEV, per germline (reference sequence). V shed 2 bases and J shed 1 base, with 11 bases lying between them. This CDR3 is CASSLVPDRNTEAFF. In DNA, the CDR3 is TGTGCCAGCAGTTTAGTCCCAGACAGGAACACTGAAGCTTTCTTT.

The chain employs TRBV4-3 and TRBJ1-2, with D unclear. This CDR3 contains 15 residues. The germline CDR1 and CDR2 sequences are LGHNA and YSLEER. Trimming shortened V by 2 bases and J by 6 bases, and 16 bases separated the two germline ends. CDR3 nucleotide sequence: TGCGCCAGCAGCCAAAGTAGCGGACGGGATCATGGCTACACCTTC. Residues: CASSQSSGRDHGYTF.

This rearrangement joins TRBV27 to TRBJ2-5; TRBD1 matches at 8 bases. Germline CDR1 reads MNHEY; CDR2 reads SMNVEV (reference sequence). V shed 8 bases, J shed 4 bases, and the junction held 9 bases outside the gene matches. The CDR3 consists of 14 residues. This CDR3 reads CASFGQGKGETQYF. CDR3 in DNA: TGTGCCAGCTTTGGACAGGGAAAAGGAGAGACCCAGTACTTC.

This chain uses TRBV5-6 with TRBJ1-5; the D is unclear. From germline, CDR1 is SGHDT and CDR2 YYEEEE. Trimming took off 0 bases at V and 6 bases at J, with 13 bases between the two ends. The CDR3 extends over 15 amino acids. CDR3 amino acids: CASSLGAGVSQPQHF. For the CDR3, the DNA is TGTGCCAGCAGCTTGGGCGCGGGAGTATCTCAGCCCCAGCATTTT.

The rearrangement links TRBV5-6 to TRBJ2-5; no firm D call. Germline CDR1 reads SGHDT; CDR2 reads YYEEEE. The CDR3 covers 14 residues. V dropped 0 bases and J dropped 0 bases, with 6 bases sitting between them. CDR3 protein: CASSLAGNQETQYF. In DNA, the CDR3 is TGTGCCAGCAGCTTGGCCGGAAACCAAGAGACCCAGTACTTC.

This clone has just one count. The chain's CDR3 is CAISELDRVWTKMSEQYF. Written as DNA, the CDR3 is TGTGCCATCAGTGAACTCGACAGGGTCTGGACTAAAATGAGCGAGCAGTACTTC. The chain joins TRBV10-3 to TRBJ2-7, with a weak D call TRBD1 (7 bases). The germline CDR1 and CDR2 sequences are ENHRY and SYGVKD. The CDR3 sequence is 18 residues long. V lost 3 bases and J lost 6, with 27 bases in between.

J is TRBJ1-1 and V is TRBV15; no clear D gene. The CDR3 sequence is 20 residues long. Germline loops: CDR1 LNHNV, CDR2 YYDKDF (reference sequence). V lost 0 bases, J lost 0 bases, and 23 bases lay in between. The CDR3 here is CATSRDYPNFLSLMNTEAFF. Written as DNA, the CDR3 is TGTGCCACCAGCAGAGATTACCCCAATTTCCTCTCTCTAATGAACACTGAAGCTTTCTTT.

The rearrangement joins TRBV6-5 to TRBJ2-3, with D perhaps TRBD1 (6 bases). Germline-derived CDR1 and CDR2 are MNHEY and SVGAGI. The CDR3 contains 15 residues. V lost 6 bases and J 7 bases, leaving 20 bases between the germline ends. CDR3 nucleotide sequence: TGTGCCAGCAGGAGACCGGGACAAGGAAAGAATACGCAGTATTTT. Translated, it gives CASRRPGQGKNTQYF.

The chain links TRBV7-2 to TRBJ1-5, with 10 bases that match TRBD1. The V gene end was trimmed by 0 bases and the J gene end by 1 base; junction bases not matched to a gene: 0. The CDR3 has 16 residues. Germline V gene data show CDR1 as SGHTA and CDR2 as FQGNSA. In DNA, the CDR3 is TGTGCCAGCAGCTTAGCGGGACAGGGGAGCAATCAGCCCCAGCATTTT. It codes for CASSLAGQGSNQPQHF.

The J gene is TRBJ2-7, the V gene TRBV10-3; D may match TRBD1 or TRBD2 (5 bases each). The CDR3 has 13 amino acids. From germline, CDR1 is ENHRY and CDR2 SYGVKD. V lost 7 bases and J lost 5, with 15 bases in between. CDR3 residues: CAIKGLTGHEQYF. The CDR3 DNA follows: TGTGCCATCAAAGGGCTCACGGGGCACGAGCAGTACTTC.

The chain links TRBV5-4 to TRBJ2-7; possible D gene TRBD2, 6 bases. Germline V CDR1 and CDR2: SGHNT, YYREEE (reference sequence). Trimming took off 2 bases at V and 6 bases at J, with 15 bases between the two ends. This CDR3 contains 14 residues. CDR3 residues: CASSFGGKPSEQYF. The CDR3 nucleotides are TGTGCCAGCAGCTTTGGAGGGAAACCTTCCGAGCAGTACTTC.

V gene TRBV2 combines with J gene TRBJ1-1; D may be TRBD1 (5 bases). V was cut by 8 bases and J by 1 base, with 11 bases left in between. The CDR3 extends over 13 amino acids. CDR1 and CDR2 from the germline V gene are SNHLY and FYNNEI. As DNA, the CDR3 is TGTGCCAGCGCTGGACACCCGAACACTGAAGCTTTCTTT. Its translation: CASAGHPNTEAFF.